Sequencing of this TCR beta chain was carried out in a study of early T cells in non-severe SARS-CoV-2 infection. Study summary: Chains from this unsorted whole-blood bulk RNA could not be paired.

Points from the study as a whole: VDJdb matching skewed toward anti-spike CD8 responses, missing private and CD4 specificities.

This CDR3 contains 15 residues. In germline, CDR1 is MRHNA, CDR2 SNTAGT. Notes on this clonotype: The antigen is unknown. A single base separates this from a much larger clone, so it may be a read error.

As part of library construction, unique molecular identifiers were attached to individual cDNA molecules. TCRdb fed the 5' RACE reads into MiXCR, producing one record per CDR3 protein. The top ten hold around 4.7% of the sample, which has about 40,000 distinct CDR3 sequences, 4.7% seen once. This chain links TRBV6-4 with TRBJ2-6, with 7 bases lining up with TRBD1. The sample comprised whole blood. The TCR originated in an adult who was a healthcare worker with PCR-confirmed SARS-CoV-2 infection or an uninfected control (not recorded which). The CDR3 loop is CASSATGAGTNVLTF. The DNA for the CDR3 is TGTGCCAGCAGTGCCACAGGGGCTGGGACCAACGTCCTGACTTTC.